The T cell receptor beta chain described here comes from a study of CD8 T cells in Susac syndrome. Study observations and caveats: The relatively small number of individuals in the TCR sequencing and HLA analysis was acknowledged by the study.

A word on this clonotype: The antigen is not known.

The CDR3 is 17 amino acids. Germline assignment: CDR1 SNHLY and CDR2 FYNNEI. Trimming removed 0 bases from V and 2 bases from J, with 14 bases in between. Reverse transcription of roughly 0.5 to 1 ug RNA was performed with random hexamers. Coverage of TCR beta CDR3 amplification by immunoSEQ multiplex PCR extended to 54 Vbeta and 13 Jbeta. TCRdb reanalysed the immunoSEQ multiplex PCR reads using MiXCR and keeps one entry per CDR3 protein. The repertoire holds about 200,000 distinct CDR3 sequences, with 90% to 95% as singletons. Sequencing targeted TCR beta in blood CD8+ and CD4+ T cells. The rearrangement uses TRBV2 and TRBJ1-5; D remains unclear. What was sequenced was CD8+ T cells from PBMCs. The source of this sequence is a human donor with multiple sclerosis. CDR3 bases: TGTGCCAGCAGTGAAGCTCCTATCGGGCAGGGCAATCAGCCCCAGCATTTT. Its protein is CASSEAPIGQGNQPQHF.